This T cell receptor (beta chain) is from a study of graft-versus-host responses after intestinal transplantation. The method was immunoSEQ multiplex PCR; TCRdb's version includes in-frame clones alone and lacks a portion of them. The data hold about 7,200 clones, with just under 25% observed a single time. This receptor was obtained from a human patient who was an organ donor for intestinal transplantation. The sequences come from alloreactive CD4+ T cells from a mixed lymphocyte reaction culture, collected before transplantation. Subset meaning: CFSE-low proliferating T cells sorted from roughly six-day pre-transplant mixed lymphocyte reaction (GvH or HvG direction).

CDR3 coding DNA: TGTGCCAGCAGCCTCCGGACAGGATCAGTTTTTCAGCCCCAGCATTTT. This gives the protein CASSLRTGSVFQPQHF. The V call is TRBV5-4, the J call TRBJ1-5; TRBD1 aligns across 7 bases. This CDR3 is built from 16 residues. With 4 bases clipped from V and 6 bases from J, the junction kept 13 bases outside the gene matches. Per germline, CDR1 SGHNT and CDR2 YYREEE (reference sequence).